This T cell receptor (beta chain) was captured in a study of T-cell reconstitution after alpha-beta-depleted transplantation in children. The library targeted TCRbeta and was prepared with unique molecular identifiers. TCRdb used MiXCR to reprocess the PCR reads, holding one entry per CDR3 protein. Of more than 550,000 distinct CDR3 sequences in the sample, 8% to 11% were seen once. At least ten counts were recorded for this clonotype. The CDR3 is 14 amino acids. Germline V gives CDR1 SGHVS, CDR2 FNYEAQ. Unmatched junction bases numbered 5, after V lost 4 bases and J lost 7 bases. This sequence was found in a human donor who donated a stem cell graft to a child with acute myeloid leukemia. The chain employs TRBV7-6 and TRBJ2-1; the match to TRBD2 covers 9 bases. Sequencing used PBMCs from the stem cell graft donor, obtained from the stem cell graft. CDR3 residues: CASSSGLAANEQFF. Here the CDR3 DNA reads TGTGCCAGCAGCTCGGGACTAGCAGCTAATGAGCAGTTCTTC.